Detailed here is one T cell receptor beta chain. Libraries were prepared by immunoSEQ multiplex PCR; TCRdb keeps only in-frame clonotypes and omits some of them. This table has hundreds of thousands of clones, more than 80% appearing once. The record originates from a study of blood T cell repertoires in COVID-19. The CDR3 sequence is 15 residues long. Germline lookup yields CDR1 SGHRS and CDR2 YFSETQ. Trimming removed 5 bases from V and 2 bases from J, with 16 bases in between. Input material: PBMCs or T cells enriched from blood (not recorded which). The chain uses TRBV5-1 and TRBJ1-2, with D hard to call. This receptor was taken from a man in his forties or fifties who had been exposed to COVID-19. CDR3 DNA sequence: TGCGCCAGCAGGGATGACACATTTCGCAACTATGGCTACACCTTC. This translates into CASRDDTFRNYGYTF.